This section outlines one T cell receptor beta chain sequence together with its context. This CDR3 comprises 17 residues. The germline V and J ends were trimmed by 5 bases and 4 bases, with 23 bases remaining between them. CDR1 is MDHEN, CDR2 SYDVKM, per germline. The record originates from a study of blood T cells in healthy people across ages. Primed by a sample-barcoded 5' primer and a J-beta primer mix, a second PCR proceeded for roughly 6 to 12 cycles. TCRdb re-derived calls from the 5' RACE reads in MiXCR, one entry per CDR3 protein. The data show 1.5 million to 2 million distinct CDR3 sequences, with 30% to 40% seen just once and about 21% held by the top ten.

The chain carries TRBV28 and TRBJ2-5; tentatively, D is TRBD1 or TRBD2 (5 bases each). Specimen: blood. This clonotype was obtained from a human donor in good health. The CDR3 region has the DNA TGTGCCAGCAGTACCAACTCGGGACGGAGCGCGGGAGAGACCCAGTACTTC. Residues: CASSTNSGRSAGETQYF.